The next 22 T cell receptor beta chains were all read from a single sample in a study of control samples from healthy donors and cancer patients. Data came from immunoSEQ multiplex PCR; TCRdb stores just in-frame clones and leaves some out. The table lists more than 65,000 clones, 83% of them singletons. The sequencing sample was made of blood. Receptors originate from a man aged 55 to 69 in good health.

This rearrangement joins TRBV9 to TRBJ1-2, with 9 bases lining up with TRBD1. The CDR3 spans 16 residues. Germline V gives CDR1 SGDLS, CDR2 YYNGEE. V dropped 7 bases and J dropped 4; count of bases not matched to a gene: 14. CDR3 sequence (DNA): TGTGCCAGCCTTCCGGGACAGGGAGAGGATACCTATGGCTACACCTTC. Residues: CASLPGQGEDTYGYTF.

V usage is TRBV15 and J usage is TRBJ2-7; D might be TRBD1 or TRBD2, each matching 5 bases. Trimming removed 5 bases from V and 3 bases from J, with 5 bases in between. The germline V gene has CDR1 LNHNV and CDR2 YYDKDF (reference sequence). The CDR3 extends over 11 amino acids. CDR3 amino acids: CATSGGYEQYF. CDR3 in DNA: TGTGCCACCAGCGGGGGCTACGAGCAGTACTTC. Full variable domain (missing parts from reference TRBV15 and TRBJ2-7): DAMVIQNPRYQVTQFGKPVTLSCSQTLNHNVMYWYQQKSSQAPKLLFHYYDKDFNNEADTPDNFQSRRPNTSFCFLDIRSPGLGDTAMYLCATSGGYEQYFGPGTRLTVT.

The rearrangement links TRBV3-1 (or the pseudogene TRBV3-2) to TRBJ2-1, with D uncertain. Between the trimmed V and J ends, which lost 2 bases and 6 bases, there was a span of 5 bases. The CDR3 loop spans 12 amino acids. Germline lookup yields CDR1 LGHDT and CDR2 YNNKEL (reference sequence). The CDR3 nucleotides are TGTGCCAGCAGCCAAAACGGCAATGAGCAGTTCTTC. Its protein product is CASSQNGNEQFF.

V and J are TRBV9 and TRBJ1-1; a weak D match, TRBD1 (6 bases). Germline V CDR1 and CDR2: SGDLS, YYNGEE. The V end was cut by 0 bases, the J end by 1 base, with 13 bases between. The CDR3 sequence is 16 residues long. The CDR3 here is CASSVEQGGGNTEAFF. The CDR3 DNA follows: TGTGCCAGCAGCGTAGAACAGGGCGGAGGGAACACTGAAGCTTTCTTT.

The chain carries TRBV2 and TRBJ1-6; D might be TRBD1 (5 bases). The V gene lost 4 bases and the J gene lost 9 bases, with 10 bases spanning the gap. This CDR3 is 13 amino acids long. Per germline, CDR1 SNHLY and CDR2 FYNNEI. DNA of the CDR3: TGTGCCAGCAGTGCCCGGACAACTTCACCCCTCCACTTT. It is translated as CASSARTTSPLHF.

The J gene is TRBJ2-5, the V gene TRBV7-3, with D maybe TRBD1 (6 bases). This CDR3 spans 13 amino acids. CDR1 and CDR2 (germline): SGHTA, FQGTGA. Trimming removed 4 bases at V and 1 base at J, with 7 bases between. The CDR3: CASSSQGQETQYF. The CDR3 DNA reads as TGTGCCAGCAGCTCACAGGGCCAAGAGACCCAGTACTTC.

The chain combines TRBV7-3 with TRBJ2-2; 7 bases agree with TRBD2. This CDR3 spans 14 amino acids. Germline-derived CDR1 and CDR2 are SGHTA and FQGTGA. Trimming cost V 5 bases and J 6 bases; bases outside gene matches: 6. CDR3 region: CASSPRRGAGELFF. In nucleotides, the CDR3 is TGTGCCAGCAGCCCCCGACGGGGGGCCGGGGAGCTGTTTTTT.

The V and J genes are TRBV3-1 (or the pseudogene TRBV3-2) and TRBJ1-1; 7 positions agree with TRBD1. This CDR3 is 13 amino acids long. V lost 4 bases and J lost 5; bases outside the gene matches: 4. CDR1 and CDR2 from the germline V gene are LGHDT and YNNKEL (reference sequence). The CDR3 protein is CASSPRGGTEAFF. The CDR3, as DNA: TGTGCCAGCAGCCCCAGGGGGGGGACTGAAGCTTTCTTT.

A single count supports this clone. CDR3 sequence reads: CASSLAGTTNTGELFF. CDR3 bases: TGTGCCAGCAGCTTGGCCGGGACTACGAACACCGGGGAGCTGTTTTTT. V usage is TRBV5-4 and J usage is TRBJ2-2; TRBD2 matches 7 bases. CDR3 size: 16 residues. V shed 0 bases, J shed 0 bases, and the junction held 2 bases outside the gene matches. Germline CDR1 and CDR2: SGHNT and YYREEE (reference sequence).

In the case of this clone: The same CDR3 arises from other DNA sequences in this sample as well. V is TRBV6-6 and J is TRBJ1-2; 8 bases agree with TRBD1. Trimming removed 6 bases from V and 3 bases from J; junction bases left unmatched: 3. The CDR3 has 13 amino acids. CDR1 MNHNY and CDR2 SVGAGI come from the germline V gene (reference sequence). The CDR3 DNA sequence: TGTGCCAGCAGCCCGACAGGGGACTATGGCTACACCTTC. Residues: CASSPTGDYGYTF.

The genes are TRBV27 and TRBJ2-5; TRBD2 matches 9 bases. Germline loops: CDR1 MNHEY, CDR2 SMNVEV (reference sequence). The CDR3 has 15 amino acids. Trimming cost V 8 bases and J 2 bases; bases outside gene matches: 9. DNA for the CDR3: TGTGCCAGCGGGCTAGCGAGCGGGGGGCAAGAGACCCAGTACTTC. Protein product: CASGLASGGQETQYF.

This sequence joins TRBV11-1 and TRBJ2-6; tentative D call: TRBD1 (5 bases). Trimming stripped 5 bases from V and 0 bases from J, with 8 bases between. Per the germline V gene, CDR1 is SGHAT and CDR2 is FQDESV (reference sequence). The length of the CDR3 is 15 residues. CDR3 in DNA: TGTGCCAGCAGCCTCAGGGACTCTGGGGCCAACGTCCTGACTTTC. Its protein is CASSLRDSGANVLTF.

The V call is TRBV19, the J call TRBJ2-1; TRBD2 is a possible D gene (6 bases). The germline CDR1 and CDR2 sequences are LNHDA and SQIVND (reference sequence). This CDR3 is 13 amino acids long. Trimming cost V 6 bases and J 4 bases, with 10 bases left between them. The CDR3 nucleotides read TGTGCCAGTAGCCGGGGGACTTACAATGAGCAGTTCTTC. Translating gives CASSRGTYNEQFF.

The chain links TRBV10-3 to TRBJ2-7; 7 bases agree with TRBD1. With V trimmed by 6 bases and J by 0 bases, 5 bases remained unmatched. Germline CDR1 and CDR2: ENHRY and SYGVKD. The CDR3 consists of 14 residues. In nucleotides, the CDR3 is TGTGCCATCAGGAGGGACAGCAGCTCCTACGAGCAGTACTTC. It specifies CAIRRDSSSYEQYF.

This clone was picked up one time. The CDR3 DNA reads as TGTGCCTGGAGTTCCCGAAAGGGACAGGGGTCCATGAGGAACACTGAAGCTTTCTTT. Translating it yields CAWSSRKGQGSMRNTEAFF. The chain links TRBV30 to TRBJ1-1; 10 bases fit TRBD1. With 2 bases clipped from V and 1 base from J, the junction kept 16 bases outside the gene matches. Germline V gives CDR1 GTSNPN, CDR2 SVGIG (reference sequence). CDR3 size: 19 residues.

V usage is TRBV4-3 and J usage is TRBJ1-5; D not resolved. With 1 base removed from V and 4 bases from J, the gap between germline ends came to 11 bases. Germline CDR1 reads LGHNA; CDR2 reads YSLEER. CDR3 length: 15 amino acids. The CDR3 nucleotides read TGCGCCAGCAGCCAAGTAACCGGTTATAATCAGCCCCAGCATTTT. This translates into CASSQVTGYNQPQHF.

The chain combines TRBV30 with TRBJ2-7; D is uncertain. The CDR3 covers 11 residues. Germline V gives CDR1 GTSNPN, CDR2 SVGIG (reference sequence). Trimming removed 0 bases from V and 7 bases from J, with 7 bases in between. The CDR3 nucleotides read TGTGCCTGGAGTGTATTGGGGGAGCAGTACTTC. Residues: CAWSVLGEQYF.

This chain connects TRBV3-1 (or the pseudogene TRBV3-2) to TRBJ1-2; 7 bases line up with TRBD1. This CDR3 spans 15 amino acids. Germline assignment: CDR1 LGHDT and CDR2 YNNKEL (reference sequence). The trim removed 4 bases at V and 1 base at J, leaving 6 bases unmatched. Here the CDR3 reads CASSLARDSNYGYTF. In DNA form, the CDR3 reads TGTGCCAGCAGCCTCGCCCGGGACAGTAACTATGGCTACACCTTC.

This clone is a singleton in its sample. The V call is TRBV7-2, the J call TRBJ1-1; D is undetermined. CDR3 length: 13 amino acids. Germline V gives CDR1 SGHTA, CDR2 FQGNSA. V shed 5 bases and J shed 1 base, with 8 bases lying between them. For the CDR3, the DNA is TGTGCCAGCAGCGCCGGATCGAACACTGAAGCTTTCTTT. Encoded protein: CASSAGSNTEAFF.

The V call is TRBV6-6, the J call TRBJ2-3, with D uncertain. CDR1 and CDR2 from the germline V gene are MNHNY and SVGAGI (reference sequence). Trimming removed 0 bases at V and 2 bases at J, with 6 bases between. This CDR3 region has 14 residues. This CDR3 reads CASSYSGLTDTQYF. Here the CDR3 DNA reads TGTGCCAGCAGTTACTCGGGCCTCACAGATACGCAGTATTTT.

With regard to this clone: Germline is not matched at one junction end, which may reflect a read error. The chain has TRBV11-3 and TRBJ2-1; 12 bases map to TRBD2. The germline gives CDR1 SGHNT, CDR2 YENEEA. The CDR3 totals 18 residues. DNA of the CDR3: TGTGCCAGCAGCCTAGATGGTCTAGCGGGAGGGAAACACAATGAGCAGTTCTTC. This gives the protein CASSLDGLAGGKHNEQFF. Full variable domain (outside the CDR3, taken from reference TRBV11-3 and TRBJ2-1): EAGVVQSPRYKIIEKKQPVAFWCNPISGHNTLYWYLQNLGQGPELLIRYENEEAVDDSQLPKDRFSAERLKGVDSTLKIQPAELGDSAVYLCASSLDGLAGGKHNEQFFGPGTRLTVL.

V is TRBV19 and J is TRBJ2-2, with 12 bases aligning to TRBD2. Germline CDR1 and CDR2: LNHDA and SQIVND (reference sequence). The CDR3 sequence is 14 residues long. The V segment lost 6 bases and the J segment 6 bases; nucleotides outside the gene matches: 2. The CDR3 DNA reads as TGTGCCAGTAGGACTAGCGGGAGAGCCGGGGAGCTGTTTTTT. Protein product: CASRTSGRAGELFF.